The T cell receptor (beta chain) under discussion was sequenced for a study of spatial heterogeneity in lung cancer. Study summary: Detection consistently captured more beta-chain sequences than alpha-chain sequences. Raw sequencing reads included, on average, more than eight appearances of each unique TCR and UMI combination.

This clonotype was counted only a few times. Its cognate antigen is unknown. Being off target in a library aimed at alpha chains, this beta chain has a size of little meaning. The CDR3 is 13 residues long. CDR1 is SGHRS, CDR2 YFSETQ, per germline. With 2 bases removed from V and 3 bases from J, the gap between germline ends came to 8 bases. Stated time point: sample taken at primary tumor resection. Whole RNA, isolated from tumor, nontumor lung or frozen PBMC, was sequenced without prior sorting. The study, taken as a whole, reports: Expanded alpha and beta TCR counts within tumors tracked tumor mutation counts.

TCRdb analysed the 5' RACE reads with MiXCR anew, one entry per CDR3 protein. The sample includes 7,500 to 10,000 distinct CDR3 sequences, roughly 50% seen only once; the top ten take roughly 30%. This specimen was lung tumor tissue, taken at surgery. V usage is TRBV5-1 and J usage is TRBJ1-2, with a tentative D call TRBD1 (5 bases). The TCR was taken from a female donor with early-stage non-small cell lung cancer. The CDR3 spells CASSFTGHYGYTF. Here the CDR3 DNA reads TGCGCCAGCAGCTTCACAGGACACTATGGCTACACCTTC.